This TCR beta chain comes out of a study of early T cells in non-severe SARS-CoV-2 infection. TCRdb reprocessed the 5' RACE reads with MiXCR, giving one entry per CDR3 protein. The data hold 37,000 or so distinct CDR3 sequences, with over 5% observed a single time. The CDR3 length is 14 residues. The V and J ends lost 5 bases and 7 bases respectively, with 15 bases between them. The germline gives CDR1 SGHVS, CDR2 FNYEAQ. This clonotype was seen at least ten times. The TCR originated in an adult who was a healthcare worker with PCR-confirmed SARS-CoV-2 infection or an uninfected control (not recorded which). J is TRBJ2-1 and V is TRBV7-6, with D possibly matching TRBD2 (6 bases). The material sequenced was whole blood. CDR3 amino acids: CASSPVGGRNEQFF. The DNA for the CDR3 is TGTGCCAGCAGCCCAGTGGGGGGAAGGAATGAGCAGTTCTTC.